This T cell receptor (beta chain) was obtained from a study of CD8+ T cells in alopecia areata. Background on the study: The tofacitinib course ran for 6 to 18 months and was followed by 6 months off drug.

This clone was counted a few times. As yet, its antigen is unknown. Following RNA extraction, reverse transcription yielded cDNA that acted as the sequencing template. Assay used: immunoSEQ multiplex PCR; TCRdb lists only in-frame clones, some missing. The table has approximately 180,000 clones, 60% seen once. General observations from the study: On tofacitinib, scalp and blood still held many of the expanded lesional clones.

The ends were cut back, 4 bases at V and 5 bases at J, with 19 bases in the middle. CDR1 and CDR2 (germline): SGHRS, YFSETQ. The CDR3 is made up of 15 amino acids. This sample's treatment: oral pan-JAK inhibitor, 5-10 mg twice daily. The chain recombines TRBV5-1 with TRBJ2-7; D is possibly TRBD2 (7 bases). The origin of this receptor is a human donor with alopecia areata. Material: CD4+ T cells sorted from blood, obtained at week 24, from a patient treated with tofacitinib. The CDR3 loop is CASSLELGGGDEQYF. CDR3 bases: TGCGCCAGCAGCCTTGAATTGGGCGGGGGCGACGAGCAGTACTTC.